The next 22 T cell receptor beta chains were all read from a single sample in a study of shared clonotypes between healthy human individuals (dated by TCRdb to about 2020). The library was prepared using the immunoSEQ multiplex PCR assay. The table was pulled from immuneACCESS by TCRdb, which kept in-frame rearrangements only. Such tables lose some clones; where checked, under half of the loss comes from unresolved V genes, and the rest has no known cause. This sample gives approximately 320,000 clones in total; less than 85% of them show up just once. 10% of the sample is taken by the ten largest. Sequenced sample: memory CD4+ T cells sorted from blood. The cell subset or site label of this sample denotes: CD45RA-negative fraction. The receptors were gathered from a man aged 30 to 45 in good health.

The chain combines TRBV11-2 with TRBJ1-1; D gene unclear. Germline CDR1 SGHAT, CDR2 FQNNGV. The CDR3 totals 12 residues. The V and J ends lost 0 bases and 7 bases respectively, with 6 bases between them. CDR3 region: CASSLESGEAFF. The CDR3, as DNA: TGTGCCAGCAGCTTAGAGTCGGGTGAAGCTTTCTTT.

The chain joins TRBV7-2 to TRBJ1-2; D perhaps matches TRBD1 (6 bases). CDR1 and CDR2 from the germline V gene are SGHTA and FQGNSA. The CDR3 consists of 14 residues. The ends were cut back, 1 base at V and 3 bases at J, with 9 bases in the middle. Written as DNA, the CDR3 is TGTGCCAGCAGCTTAGGTCCAGGGGACTATGGCTACACCTTC. Translation: CASSLGPGDYGYTF.

The chain carries TRBV9 and TRBJ2-3; 16 bases map to TRBD2. After removal of 0 bases from V and 1 base from J, the junction contained 11 bases not matched to a gene. This CDR3 is 21 amino acids long. Per the germline V gene, CDR1 is SGDLS and CDR2 is YYNGEE. The CDR3 here is CASSVALPGTSGRAGTDTQYF. CDR3 DNA sequence: TGTGCCAGCAGCGTAGCCTTGCCCGGGACTAGCGGGAGGGCGGGCACAGATACGCAGTATTTT.

The V and J genes are TRBV6-5 and TRBJ2-6; D is undetermined. CDR3 length: 15 amino acids. The V end lost 7 bases, the J end lost 1 base, and 11 bases lay between the germline ends. Germline V gene sequence: CDR1 MNHEY, CDR2 SVGAGI. The CDR3 reads CASKEIYSGANVLTF. In DNA, the CDR3 is TGTGCCAGCAAGGAGATTTATTCTGGGGCCAACGTCCTGACTTTC.

V usage is TRBV7-9 and J usage is TRBJ2-2; D may match TRBD1 or TRBD2 (6 bases each). Deletions cut 8 bases from V and 2 bases from J, with 18 bases between. Germline CDR1 reads SEHNR; CDR2 reads FQNEAQ (reference sequence). The CDR3 is 16 residues long. Written as DNA, the CDR3 is TGTGCCAGCTATCGGGAAGGGGGGCTCAACACCGGGGAGCTGTTTTTT. Its protein product is CASYREGGLNTGELFF.

The chain links TRBV27 to TRBJ2-5; TRBD1 matches at 7 bases. Trimming took 5 bases from V and 5 from J; bases not matched to a gene: 11. The CDR3 totals 15 residues. Per germline, CDR1 MNHEY and CDR2 SMNVEV (reference sequence). CDR3 loop: CASSLRQGLGETQYF. CDR3 coding DNA: TGTGCCAGCAGTCTCAGACAGGGATTAGGCGAGACCCAGTACTTC.

This clone was counted a few times. V gene TRBV5-4 combines with J gene TRBJ2-5; maybe TRBD1 (5 bases). The germline gives CDR1 SGHNT, CDR2 YYREEE (reference sequence). The CDR3 extends over 13 amino acids. With 1 base removed from V and 9 bases from J, the gap between germline ends came to 13 bases. DNA for the CDR3: TGTGCCAGCAGCTTGTGGACAACACAGGCCCAGTACTTC. Translation: CASSLWTTQAQYF.

The V gene is TRBV5-6, the J gene TRBJ2-3; D remains unclear. The CDR3 loop spans 12 amino acids. V lost 2 bases to trimming and J lost 3 bases, with 4 bases between them. Germline CDR1 SGHDT, CDR2 YYEEEE. The CDR3 reads CASSFSTDTQYF. CDR3 sequence (DNA): TGTGCCAGCAGCTTTAGTACAGATACGCAGTATTTT. Variable domain in full (rest from reference TRBV5-6 and TRBJ2-3): DAGVTQSPTHLIKTRGQQVTLRCSPKSGHDTVSWYQQALGQGPQFIFQYYEEEERQRGNFPDRFSGHQFPNYSSELNVNALLLGDSALYLCASSFSTDTQYFGPGTRLTVL.

The chain uses TRBV6-4 and TRBJ2-3; D not resolved. The V end lost 4 bases, the J end lost 2 bases, and 10 bases lay between the germline ends. The CDR3 length is 14 residues. Germline assignment: CDR1 MRHNA and CDR2 SNTAGT. CDR3: CASSVDRYTDTQYF. The DNA for the CDR3 is TGTGCCAGCAGTGTTGACCGATACACAGATACGCAGTATTTT.

The chain is built from TRBV7-3 and TRBJ2-3; D is undetermined. Germline V gene data show CDR1 as SGHTA and CDR2 as FQGTGA. The CDR3 is 15 amino acids. Between the trimmed V and J ends, which lost 5 bases and 7 bases, there was a span of 19 bases. Written as DNA, the CDR3 is TGTGCCAGCAGCACATTAGCCGCCCAAGGGAATACGCAGTATTTT. This encodes CASSTLAAQGNTQYF. Based on the CDR3 plus reference TRBV7-3 and TRBJ2-3, the full variable domain is GAGVSQTPSNKVTEKGKYVELRCDPISGHTALYWYRQSLGQGPEFLIYFQGTGAADDSGLPNDRFFAVRPEGSVSTLKIQRTERGDSAVYLCASSTLAAQGNTQYFGPGTRLTVL.

The chain recombines TRBV18 with TRBJ1-1; weak D call: TRBD1 (6 bases). V lost 3 bases and J 2 bases, leaving 10 bases between the germline ends. Per germline, CDR1 KGHSH and CDR2 LQKENI. The CDR3 is 14 amino acids. CDR3 nucleotides: TGTGCCAGCTCACCCGGGGGCTTCAACACTGAAGCTTTCTTT. It translates to CASSPGGFNTEAFF.

The chain joins TRBV4-3 to TRBJ1-2; D uncertain. CDR1 and CDR2 from the germline V gene are LGHNA and YSLEER. Trimming stripped 0 bases from V and 0 bases from J, with 14 bases between. The length of the CDR3 is 17 residues. CDR3 in amino acids: CASSQDWPHEANYGYTF. CDR3 sequence (DNA): TGCGCCAGCAGCCAAGATTGGCCGCACGAAGCTAACTATGGCTACACCTTC.

The chain couples TRBV7-9 to TRBJ2-7; D is unresolved. Germline V gene sequence: CDR1 SEHNR, CDR2 FQNEAQ (reference sequence). The length of the CDR3 is 14 residues. Trimming removed 5 bases from V and 7 bases from J, with 18 bases in between. The CDR3 loop is CASSPGRAKGEQYF. The CDR3 DNA reads TGTGCCAGCAGCCCCGGCCGTGCAAAGGGAGAGCAGTACTTC.

The chain recombines TRBV27 with TRBJ2-5; possibly TRBD2 for D (7 bases). The V gene's germline CDR1 is MNHEY and CDR2 SMNVEV (reference sequence). V was trimmed by 6 bases and J by 2 bases, leaving 10 bases between them. This CDR3 spans 13 amino acids. CDR3 region: CASRGGAQETQYF. The CDR3 region has the DNA TGTGCCAGCAGAGGGGGGGCGCAAGAGACCCAGTACTTC.

The chain recombines TRBV7-8 with TRBJ2-1; D possibly uses TRBD1 or TRBD2 (5 bases each). V gave up 5 bases and J gave up 9 bases, with 17 bases separating them. The CDR3 length is 14 residues. Germline-derived CDR1 and CDR2 are SGHVS and FQNEAQ. The CDR3 spells CASSAALGASEQFF. In DNA form, the CDR3 reads TGTGCCAGCAGCGCAGCCCTCGGGGCAAGTGAGCAGTTCTTC.

The rearrangement links TRBV19 to TRBJ2-4; D uncertain. The CDR3 consists of 13 residues. The germline V gene encodes CDR1 LNHDA and CDR2 SQIVND (reference sequence). The ends were cut back, 8 bases at V and 3 bases at J, with 11 bases in the middle. CDR3 sequence: CASSTGDKNIQYF. In nucleotides, the CDR3 is TGTGCCAGTTCCACCGGAGACAAAAACATTCAGTACTTC.

This clone was counted once. CDR3 sequence (DNA): TGTGCCAGCAGTGAAACAATAAGGGGCAATGAGCAGTTCTTC. The encoded protein is CASSETIRGNEQFF. V is TRBV6-4 and J is TRBJ2-1, with D possibly being TRBD1 (5 bases). Germline lookup yields CDR1 MRHNA and CDR2 SNTAGT. V lost 3 bases to trimming and J lost 6 bases, with 12 bases between them. The CDR3 sequence is 14 residues long.

This clone was seen more than once but under ten times. This chain connects TRBV5-1 to TRBJ1-2, with 10 bases lining up with TRBD1. The junction had 9 bases not matched to a gene; V was cut back by 4 bases and J by 6 bases. CDR1 and CDR2 from the germline V gene are SGHRS and YFSETQ. This CDR3 contains 15 residues. The CDR3 loop reads CASSLNTGTGDGYTF. The CDR3 region has the DNA TGCGCCAGCAGCCTAAATACCGGGACAGGGGATGGCTACACCTTC.

To note about this clone: A read error may account for a junction end that differs from germline. The chain employs TRBV2 and TRBJ2-1; TRBD2 matches 14 bases. Germline CDR1 and CDR2: SNHLY and FYNNEI. This CDR3 spans 17 amino acids. CDR3 nucleotide sequence: TGTGCCAGCATGACTAGCGGGAGGGCCGTAGGGTACACTGAGCAGTTCTTC. Its translation: CASMTSGRAVGYTEQFF.

DNA of the CDR3: TGCAGCGTCCAAGGAGGACAGGGTGTCACTGAAGCTTTCTTT. This encodes CSVQGGQGVTEAFF. V gene TRBV29-1 combines with J gene TRBJ1-1, with TRBD1 matching over 8 bases. CDR3 length: 14 residues. The trim removed 6 bases at V and 4 bases at J, leaving 10 bases unmatched. Germline-derived CDR1 and CDR2 are SQVTM and ANQGSEA.

There are a few counts of this clone. This chain links TRBV6-4 with TRBJ2-1; D may be TRBD2 (6 bases). Per germline, CDR1 MRHNA and CDR2 SNTAGT. Trimming left V 0 bases short and J 3 bases short, with 9 bases between. CDR3 length: 15 amino acids. CDR3 DNA: TGTGCCAGCAGTGACTCTAGCGGAGACTACAATGAGCAGTTCTTC. Translating gives CASSDSSGDYNEQFF.

Regarding this clone: Additional DNA sequences in this sample encode the identical CDR3. The chain is built from TRBV5-1 and TRBJ2-7; D call uncertain. V dropped 1 base and J dropped 1 base, with 3 bases sitting between them. The CDR3 is made up of 12 amino acids. Germline CDR1 and CDR2: SGHRS and YFSETQ. The CDR3 spells CASSLNSYEQYF. Here the CDR3 DNA reads TGCGCCAGCAGCTTGAATTCCTACGAGCAGTACTTC. The whole variable domain, remainder taken from reference TRBV5-1 and TRBJ2-7, is KAGVTQTPRYLIKTRGQQVTLSCSPISGHRSVSWYQQTPGQGLQFLFEYFSETQRNKGNFPGRFSGRQFSNSRSEMNVSTLELGDSALYLCASSLNSYEQYFGPGTRLTVT.